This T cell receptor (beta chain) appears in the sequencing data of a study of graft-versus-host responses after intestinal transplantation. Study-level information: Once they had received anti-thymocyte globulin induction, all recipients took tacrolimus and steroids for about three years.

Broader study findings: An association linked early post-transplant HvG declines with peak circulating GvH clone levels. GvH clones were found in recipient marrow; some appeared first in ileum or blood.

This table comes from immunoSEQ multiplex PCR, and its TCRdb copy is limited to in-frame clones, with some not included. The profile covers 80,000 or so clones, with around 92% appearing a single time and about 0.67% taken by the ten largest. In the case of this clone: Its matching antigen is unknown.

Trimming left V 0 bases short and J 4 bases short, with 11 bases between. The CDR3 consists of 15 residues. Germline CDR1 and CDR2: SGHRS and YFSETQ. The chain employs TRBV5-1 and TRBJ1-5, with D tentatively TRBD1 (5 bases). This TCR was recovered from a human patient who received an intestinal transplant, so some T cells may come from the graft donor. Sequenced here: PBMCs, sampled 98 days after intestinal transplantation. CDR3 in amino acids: CASSLGGTANQPQHF. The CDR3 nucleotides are TGCGCCAGCAGCTTGGGAGGGACGGCTAATCAGCCCCAGCATTTT.